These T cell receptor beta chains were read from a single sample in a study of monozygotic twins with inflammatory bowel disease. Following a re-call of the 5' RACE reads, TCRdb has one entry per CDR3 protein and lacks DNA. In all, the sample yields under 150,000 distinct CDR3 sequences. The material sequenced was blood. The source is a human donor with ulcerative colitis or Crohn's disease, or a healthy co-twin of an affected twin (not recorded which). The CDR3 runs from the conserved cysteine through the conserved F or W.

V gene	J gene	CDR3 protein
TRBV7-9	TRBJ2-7	CASSLKGGSYEQYF
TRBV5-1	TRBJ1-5	CASSPGPNQPQHF
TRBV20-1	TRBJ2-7	CSVLPGTGMYEQYF
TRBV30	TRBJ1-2	CAWSETEAYGYTF
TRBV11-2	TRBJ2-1	CASSLASYNEQFF
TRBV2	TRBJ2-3	CASSVTGGASGGTDTQYF
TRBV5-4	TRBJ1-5	CASSSDRGPDQHF
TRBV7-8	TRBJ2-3	CASSSGLAGGDTQYF
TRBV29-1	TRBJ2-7	CSVGRSPTGYYEQYF
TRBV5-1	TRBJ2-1	CASSLALSGGNEQFF
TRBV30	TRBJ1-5	CAFSGGTTGQPQHF
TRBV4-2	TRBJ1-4	CASSRAEGNNEKLFF
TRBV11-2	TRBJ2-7	CASSLDSGQGAPYEQYF
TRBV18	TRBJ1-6	CASSPPDRAKALHF
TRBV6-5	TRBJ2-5	CASSSGGGLQETQYF
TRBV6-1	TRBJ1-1	CASSPLMASGPRGTEAFF
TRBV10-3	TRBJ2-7	CAIRERGSSYEQYF
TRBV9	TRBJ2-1	CASSVGAGNNEQFF
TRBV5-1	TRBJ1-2	CASSFQGPRGYTF
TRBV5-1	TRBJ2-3	CASSWPITSGSTDTQYF
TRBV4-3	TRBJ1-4	CASSQGQGRANEKLFF
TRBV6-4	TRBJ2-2	CASSDSTNTGELFF
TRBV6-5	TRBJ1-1	CASSYSHEVDTEAFF
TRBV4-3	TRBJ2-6	CASSGISGRTSGANVLTF
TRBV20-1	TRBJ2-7	CSANNPGLESYEQYF
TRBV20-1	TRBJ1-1	CSARDEGPEAFF
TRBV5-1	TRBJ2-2	CASSLGGPTGELFF
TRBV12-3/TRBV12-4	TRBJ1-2	CASSKLGDGYTF
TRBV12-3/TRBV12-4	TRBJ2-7	CASSFVRDYEQYF
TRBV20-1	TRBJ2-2	CSARDAGGPDTGELFF
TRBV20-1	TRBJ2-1	CSARDRRFPYNEQFF
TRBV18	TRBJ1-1	CASSFMNTEAFF
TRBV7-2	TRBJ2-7	CASSSRDREQYF
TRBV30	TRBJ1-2	CAWTPTGIDYGYTF
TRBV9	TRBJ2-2	CASSVGQGAGELFF
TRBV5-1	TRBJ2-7	CASQLQGGNEQYF
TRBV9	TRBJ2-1	CASSDMGEQFF
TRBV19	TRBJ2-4	CASSILARGGLAKNIQYF
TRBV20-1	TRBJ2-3	CSATTLLESTDTQYF
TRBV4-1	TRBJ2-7	CASSFRGEQYF
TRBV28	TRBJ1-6	CASSPYSGQSRPPLHF
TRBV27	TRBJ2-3	CASRNRLAPDTQYF
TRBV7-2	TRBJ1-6	CASSSLFARGKNSPLHF
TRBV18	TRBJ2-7	CASSPRTSGYEQYF
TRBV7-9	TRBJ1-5	CASSPGQFNQPQHF
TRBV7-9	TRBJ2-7	CASSTYVPYEQYF
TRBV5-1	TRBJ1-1	CASSYASGGRIRNTEAFF